The 7 T cell receptor beta chains presented below share a single source sample, sequenced in a study of blood T cell repertoires in COVID-19. The data were produced by immunoSEQ multiplex PCR, yet TCRdb's version contains in-frame clones alone and is incomplete. The table has 250,000 to 400,000 clones, approximately 89% seen once. Sequencing used peripheral blood. The receptors here all came from a woman in her twenties or thirties with COVID-19, enrolled during active disease.

V usage is TRBV2 and J usage is TRBJ1-5; 7 bases align to TRBD1. The V gene's germline CDR1 is SNHLY and CDR2 FYNNEI. CDR3 length equals 15 residues. J gave up 2 bases and V 8 bases, and 9 bases lay outside the gene matches. The CDR3 is CASHREGAGNQPQHF. The DNA for the CDR3 is TGTGCCAGCCATAGAGAGGGGGCTGGCAATCAGCCCCAGCATTTT.

This chain uses TRBV7-9 with TRBJ1-5, with 7 positions matching TRBD1. CDR1 SEHNR and CDR2 FQNEAQ come from the germline V gene (reference sequence). The ends lost 4 bases at V and 2 bases at J; junction bases unmatched: 5. This CDR3 contains 15 residues. CDR3 in DNA: TGTGCCAGCAGCTCGGACAGGTTGGGCAATCAGCCCCAGCATTTT. Translation: CASSSDRLGNQPQHF.

This CDR3 is CASSSPDSFYNSPLHF. The CDR3 coding sequence is TGTGCCAGCAGTTCCCCGGACAGCTTCTATAATTCACCCCTCCACTTT. The chain has TRBV28 and TRBJ1-6; maybe TRBD1 (6 bases). V lost 4 bases and J lost 3, with 13 bases in between. CDR3 length: 16 amino acids. Germline assignment: CDR1 MDHEN and CDR2 SYDVKM.

The rearrangement joins TRBV19 to TRBJ1-1; 7 bases fit TRBD1. Germline assignment: CDR1 LNHDA and CDR2 SQIVND (reference sequence). V gave up 1 base and J gave up 0 bases; unmatched junction bases: 2. This CDR3 spans 15 amino acids. The CDR3 DNA is TGTGCCAGTAGTATAGGACAGGGCTTGAACACTGAAGCTTTCTTT. It specifies CASSIGQGLNTEAFF.

The chain is built from TRBV15 and TRBJ2-7, with a weak D call TRBD1 (6 bases). CDR3 size: 14 residues. Germline V gene lookup returns CDR1 LNHNV and CDR2 YYDKDF (reference sequence). V lost 0 bases to trimming and J lost 2 bases, with 8 bases between them. Here the CDR3 DNA reads TGTGCCACCAGCAGAGACAGGGGTCCCTACGAGCAGTACGTC. This codes for CATSRDRGPYEQYV.

On this clone itself: The identical CDR3 is also encoded by other nucleotide sequences in the sample. The chain couples TRBV3-1 (or the pseudogene TRBV3-2) to TRBJ1-1; 7 bases align to TRBD1. The CDR3 is 14 amino acids. The V gene's germline CDR1 is LGHDT and CDR2 YNNKEL (reference sequence). J gave up 4 bases and V 1 base, and 3 bases lay outside the gene matches. The CDR3 loop reads CASSQGQGGTEAFF. CDR3 sequence (DNA): TGTGCCAGCAGCCAAGGACAGGGCGGCACTGAAGCTTTCTTT.

The V and J genes are TRBV3-1 (or the pseudogene TRBV3-2) and TRBJ1-1; D ambiguous. This CDR3 is built from 18 residues. CDR1 is LGHDT and CDR2 is YNNKEL in the germline V gene (reference sequence). With 0 bases removed from V and 7 bases from J, the gap between germline ends came to 24 bases. CDR3 DNA sequence: TGTGCCAGCAGCCAAGAGTTCTCAGGAACGGTTGCTCCCCTTGAAGCTTTCTTT. It is translated as CASSQEFSGTVAPLEAFF.